Below are 2 T cell receptor beta chains sequenced from a single sample in a study. TCRdb itself ran the RT-PCR reads through MiXCR, one entry per CDR3 protein. Of about 680,000 distinct CDR3 sequences in the sample, approximately 15% are singletons; the top ten hold 3.6%. Specimen: memory CD4+ T cells from blood. The receptors derive from a female donor in good health, serving as a healthy control.

The chain combines TRBV4-2 with TRBJ2-5; a possible D gene is TRBD2 (6 bases). In germline, CDR1 is LGHNA, CDR2 YNFKEQ. The germline V and J ends were trimmed by 1 base and 3 bases, with 6 bases remaining between them. CDR3 length: 13 residues. The CDR3 spells CASSQGTKETQYF. In DNA, the CDR3 is TGTGCCAGCAGCCAAGGGACTAAAGAGACCCAGTACTTC.

The chain employs TRBV4-1 and TRBJ2-2; 10 nucleotides match TRBD2. Unmatched junction bases numbered 4, after V lost 0 bases and J lost 6 bases. This CDR3 has 16 residues. Looked up from germline, CDR1 is MGHRA and CDR2 is YSYEKL. The CDR3 spells CASSQDPAGGAGELFF. CDR3 DNA sequence: TGCGCCAGCAGCCAAGATCCAGCGGGAGGGGCCGGGGAGCTGTTTTTT.